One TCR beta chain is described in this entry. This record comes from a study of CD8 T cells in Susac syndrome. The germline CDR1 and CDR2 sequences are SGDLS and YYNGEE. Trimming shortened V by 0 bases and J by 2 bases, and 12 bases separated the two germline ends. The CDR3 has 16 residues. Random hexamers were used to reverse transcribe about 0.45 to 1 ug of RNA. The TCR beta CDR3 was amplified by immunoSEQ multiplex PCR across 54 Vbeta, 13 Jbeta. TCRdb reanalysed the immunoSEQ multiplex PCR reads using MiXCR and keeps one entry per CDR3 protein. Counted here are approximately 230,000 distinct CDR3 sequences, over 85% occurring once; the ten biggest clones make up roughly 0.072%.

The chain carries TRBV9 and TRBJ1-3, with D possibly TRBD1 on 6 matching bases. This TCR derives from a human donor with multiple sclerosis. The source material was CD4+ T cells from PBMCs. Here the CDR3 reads CASSVAIQGTGNTIYF. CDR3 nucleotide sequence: TGTGCCAGCAGCGTAGCGATACAGGGTACTGGAAACACCATATATTTT.